The T cell receptor (beta chain) described here comes from a study of CD8+ T cells in alopecia areata. Study-level points and caveats: Across lesional scalp, and particularly alopecia totalis/universalis, clonality surpassed that of normal scalp. TCR sharing across patients was less clear than in mice, possibly HLA-related.

V dropped 4 bases and J dropped 4; count of bases not matched to a gene: 8. This CDR3 comprises 16 residues. In germline, CDR1 is LNHDA, CDR2 SQIVND (reference sequence). This clone appeared a few times. Antigen: not known. The authors extracted RNA and reverse transcribed it into cDNA as the sequencing template. Profiled with immunoSEQ multiplex PCR; TCRdb holds only in-frame clones, not every one. The table includes more than 90,000 clones, around two fifths detected once. In alopecia areata patients, both lesional scalp punch biopsies and peripheral blood were collected. This clonotype was obtained from a human donor with alopecia areata. The sequenced material came from CD4+ T cells sorted from blood. The chain links TRBV19 to TRBJ1-5; 9 bases agree with TRBD1. The CDR3 DNA reads TGTGCCAGTAGTAGTCCACAGGGGGCAAGGAATCAGCCCCAGCATTTT. The encoded protein is CASSSPQGARNQPQHF.